The entry that follows covers one T cell receptor (beta chain) sequence. This record comes from a study of blood T cell repertoires in COVID-19. Libraries were prepared by immunoSEQ multiplex PCR; TCRdb keeps only in-frame clonotypes and omits some of them. This sample has just over 300,000 clones, with over 85% found just once. The CDR3 consists of 15 residues. V lost 2 bases and J 1 base, leaving 9 bases between the germline ends. Per germline, CDR1 MNHEY and CDR2 SVGEGT. The rearrangement links TRBV6-2 or TRBV6-3 to TRBJ1-5; D not certain. This sequence was found in a woman aged 30 to 39 with COVID-19, enrolled during active disease. Material: peripheral blood. CDR3 loop: CASSYRPGSNQPQHF. CDR3 nucleotide sequence: TGTGCCAGCAGTTACCGACCCGGGAGCAATCAGCCCCAGCATTTT.